The clone carrying this TCR beta chain was counted once. Its antigen is undetermined. This entry is derived from a study of STAT5B mutations in CD4+ large granular lymphocyte leukemia. V gave up 4 bases and J gave up 4 bases, with 10 bases separating them. Germline V gives CDR1 MNHEY, CDR2 SVGAGI. The CDR3 runs to 14 residues. The authors' processing: A productive frequency of 2.59 x 10-5 was the lowest detectable. The method was immunoSEQ multiplex PCR; TCRdb's version includes in-frame clones alone and lacks a portion of them. V and J calls and clone size are those listed in that table; D and trimming were worked out from the DNA. This table holds around 38,000 clones, around nine tenths found once. Study-wide findings and caveats: Patient CD4-sorted repertoires looked more clonal than healthy CD4+ repertoires, even without putative leukemic clones. Compared with healthy controls (2/35), patient top clones favored TRBV06 (8/27).

The receptor was isolated from a human donor in good health. Source material: CD4+ T cells from blood buffy coats. The genes are TRBV6-5 and TRBJ2-2; no reliable D call. The CDR3 DNA sequence: TGTGCCAGCAGTTCTGGACCCGGCACCGGGGAGCTGTTTTTT. This translates into CASSSGPGTGELFF.